The rows below give T cell receptor beta chains drawn from one sample of a study of beta chain features in type 1 diabetes. Profiled with immunoSEQ multiplex PCR; TCRdb holds only in-frame clones, not every one. The table includes around 710,000 clones, 12% detected once. Sequenced material: naive CD4+ T cells from blood. These receptors all stem from a man aged 30 to 45 with type 1 diabetes. CDR3s include the opening cysteine and the closing phenylalanine or tryptophan. A D gene is named only where the DNA matches it firmly. Size tells how often a clone was seen (once, few, many) or the class of an expanded clone, and some rows leave it out.

abundance: few; v_gene: TRBV7-6; j_gene: TRBJ2-3; d_gene: TRBD2; CDR3aa: CASLSGAGGTDTQYF; CDR3nt: TGTGCCAGCCTTAGCGGGGCTGGTGGCACAGATACGCAGTATTTT
abundance: .; v_gene: TRBV10-3; j_gene: TRBJ1-2; d_gene: TRBD1; CDR3aa: CAISAPTGGSNYGYTF; CDR3nt: TGTGCCATCAGTGCACCAACAGGGGGATCTAACTATGGCTACACCTTC
abundance: once; v_gene: TRBV5-1; j_gene: TRBJ1-1; d_gene: .; CDR3aa: CASSLTVTANTEAFF; CDR3nt: TGCGCCAGCAGCTTGACCGTAACAGCGAACACTGAAGCTTTCTTT
abundance: .; v_gene: TRBV7-2; j_gene: TRBJ2-1; d_gene: .; CDR3aa: CASSLEDLAYNEQFF; CDR3nt: TGTGCCAGCAGCTTAGAGGACCTAGCCTACAATGAGCAGTTCTTC
abundance: few; v_gene: TRBV13; j_gene: TRBJ1-6; d_gene: TRBD1; CDR3aa: CASSFRGDSPLHF; CDR3nt: TGTGCCAGCAGCTTCAGGGGGGATTCACCCCTCCACTTT
abundance: .; v_gene: TRBV6-5; j_gene: TRBJ1-2; d_gene: .; CDR3aa: CASSLLGGAYGYTF; CDR3nt: TGTGCCAGCAGTCTACTAGGAGGGGCCTATGGCTACACCTTC
abundance: .; v_gene: TRBV10-3; j_gene: TRBJ2-2; d_gene: .; CDR3aa: CAISESAGNTGELFF; CDR3nt: TGTGCCATCAGTGAGTCTGCCGGTAACACCGGGGAGCTGTTTTTT
abundance: few; v_gene: TRBV5-1; j_gene: TRBJ1-1; d_gene: TRBD1; CDR3aa: CASSLTSGGLTEAFF; CDR3nt: TGCGCCAGCAGCTTGACGTCAGGGGGGCTGACTGAAGCTTTCTTT
abundance: few; v_gene: TRBV5-1; j_gene: TRBJ2-1; d_gene: TRBD2; CDR3aa: CASSPGGAGGYYNEQFF; CDR3nt: TGCGCCAGCAGCCCCGGAGGGGCGGGGGGCTACTACAATGAGCAGTTCTTC
abundance: .; v_gene: TRBV28; j_gene: TRBJ1-3; d_gene: .; CDR3aa: CASSLGTGNTIYF; CDR3nt: TGTGCCAGCAGTTTGGGTACTGGAAACACCATATATTTT
abundance: few; v_gene: TRBV10-2; j_gene: TRBJ2-4; d_gene: .; CDR3aa: CASSAQGGKNIQYF; CDR3nt: TGCGCCAGCAGTGCTCAGGGGGGCAAAAACATTCAGTACTTC
abundance: few; v_gene: TRBV5-1; j_gene: TRBJ2-6; d_gene: .; CDR3aa: CASSFIGGSGANVLTF; CDR3nt: TGCGCCAGCAGCTTCATAGGGGGCTCTGGGGCCAACGTCCTGACTTTC
abundance: few; v_gene: TRBV14; j_gene: TRBJ1-5; d_gene: .; CDR3aa: CASSHTDGAQHF; CDR3nt: TGTGCCAGCAGCCATACTGACGGGGCCCAGCATTTT
abundance: .; v_gene: TRBV5-1; j_gene: TRBJ2-7; d_gene: .; CDR3aa: CASSQPEAMPWEQYF; CDR3nt: TGCGCCAGCAGCCAGCCCGAGGCGATGCCTTGGGAGCAGTACTTC
abundance: .; v_gene: TRBV2; j_gene: TRBJ1-2; d_gene: .; CDR3aa: CASSQQGTPSHGYTF; CDR3nt: TGTGCCAGCAGCCAACAGGGAACCCCTTCGCATGGCTACACCTTC
abundance: .; v_gene: TRBV7-7; j_gene: TRBJ2-3; d_gene: TRBD2; CDR3aa: CASSLVAGLGADTQYF; CDR3nt: TGTGCTAGCAGCTTAGTAGCGGGCCTCGGCGCAGATACGCAGTATTTT
abundance: few; v_gene: TRBV30; j_gene: TRBJ2-3; d_gene: .; CDR3aa: CAWSTGGTDTQYF; CDR3nt: TGTGCCTGGAGTACGGGGGGCACAGATACGCAGTATTTT
abundance: .; v_gene: TRBV11-3; j_gene: TRBJ2-7; d_gene: TRBD2; CDR3aa: CASSLEAAGGFYEQYF; CDR3nt: TGTGCCAGCAGCTTAGAGGCAGCGGGGGGATTCTACGAGCAGTACTTC
abundance: few; v_gene: TRBV30; j_gene: TRBJ2-7; d_gene: .; CDR3aa: CAWSVTGGEQYF; CDR3nt: TGTGCCTGGAGTGTCACGGGTGGCGAGCAGTACTTC
abundance: .; v_gene: TRBV7-2; j_gene: TRBJ1-2; d_gene: .; CDR3aa: CASSLSRGNYGYTF; CDR3nt: TGTGCCAGCAGCTTAAGCAGGGGTAACTATGGCTACACCTTC
abundance: .; v_gene: TRBV4-3; j_gene: TRBJ2-6; d_gene: .; CDR3aa: CASSQDSSGANVLTF; CDR3nt: TGCGCCAGCAGCCAAGATTCGTCTGGGGCCAACGTCCTGACTTTC
abundance: .; v_gene: TRBV6-6; j_gene: TRBJ1-3; d_gene: .; CDR3aa: CASSYQSNTIYF; CDR3nt: TGTGCCAGCAGTTATCAGTCTAATACCATATATTTT
abundance: few; v_gene: TRBV30; j_gene: TRBJ1-2; d_gene: TRBD1; CDR3aa: CAGRGQGGYTF; CDR3nt: TGTGCCGGCAGAGGACAGGGGGGCTACACCTTC
abundance: .; v_gene: TRBV12-5; j_gene: TRBJ2-1; d_gene: TRBD1; CDR3aa: CASGPGQGSNEQFF; CDR3nt: TGTGCTAGTGGTCCGGGACAGGGGAGTAATGAGCAGTTCTTC
abundance: .; v_gene: TRBV28; j_gene: TRBJ1-4; d_gene: TRBD1; CDR3aa: CATGQVNEKLFF; CDR3nt: TGTGCCACGGGACAGGTTAATGAAAAACTGTTTTTT
abundance: .; v_gene: TRBV6-5; j_gene: TRBJ1-1; d_gene: TRBD1; CDR3aa: CASSYQGGPMNTEAFF; CDR3nt: TGTGCCAGCAGTTACCAAGGGGGCCCCATGAACACTGAAGCTTTCTTT
abundance: .; v_gene: TRBV5-4; j_gene: TRBJ2-5; d_gene: TRBD1; CDR3aa: CASSLDRGQETQYF; CDR3nt: TGTGCCAGCAGCTTGGACAGGGGCCAAGAGACCCAGTACTTC
abundance: .; v_gene: TRBV29-1; j_gene: TRBJ2-7; d_gene: TRBD1; CDR3aa: CSVEDRVEQYF; CDR3nt: TGCAGCGTTGAGGACAGGGTCGAGCAGTACTTC
abundance: few; v_gene: TRBV7-2; j_gene: TRBJ2-7; d_gene: TRBD2; CDR3aa: CASSSLAGGRLEQYF; CDR3nt: TGTGCCAGCAGCTCACTAGCGGGGGGCCGTCTCGAGCAGTACTTC
abundance: .; v_gene: TRBV27; j_gene: TRBJ2-7; d_gene: TRBD1; CDR3aa: CASSWDSQTYEQYF; CDR3nt: TGTGCCAGCAGTTGGGACAGCCAAACCTACGAGCAGTACTTC
abundance: .; v_gene: TRBV7-9; j_gene: TRBJ2-5; d_gene: TRBD1; CDR3aa: CASSARRDRGKETQYF; CDR3nt: TGTGCCAGCAGCGCTAGACGGGACAGGGGGAAAGAGACCCAGTACTTC
abundance: few; v_gene: TRBV6-1; j_gene: TRBJ2-7; d_gene: .; CDR3aa: CASHGAGGEQYF; CDR3nt: TGTGCCAGCCACGGGGCCGGCGGCGAGCAGTACTTC
abundance: .; v_gene: TRBV19; j_gene: TRBJ1-3; d_gene: TRBD1; CDR3aa: CASISGGSGNTIYF; CDR3nt: TGTGCCAGTATATCAGGGGGGTCTGGAAACACCATATATTTT
abundance: few; v_gene: TRBV7-9; j_gene: TRBJ2-1; d_gene: TRBD2; CDR3aa: CASGTSGGEQFF; CDR3nt: TGTGCCAGTGGGACTAGCGGTGGTGAGCAGTTCTTC
abundance: few; v_gene: TRBV7-2; j_gene: TRBJ1-2; d_gene: TRBD1; CDR3aa: CASSGYRGGYTF; CDR3nt: TGTGCCAGCAGCGGGTACAGGGGCGGCTACACCTTC
abundance: .; v_gene: TRBV7-2; j_gene: TRBJ1-6; d_gene: TRBD1; CDR3aa: CASSSGQAISVLHF; CDR3nt: TGTGCCAGCAGCTCGGGACAGGCGATATCAGTCCTCCACTTT
abundance: .; v_gene: TRBV7-2; j_gene: TRBJ1-5; d_gene: .; CDR3aa: CASSLEAGQPQHF; CDR3nt: TGTGCCAGCAGCTTAGAGGCGGGACAGCCCCAGCATTTT
abundance: once; v_gene: TRBV7-8; j_gene: TRBJ1-6; d_gene: TRBD1; CDR3aa: CASSGVRTGNSPLHF; CDR3nt: TGTGCCAGCTCAGGCGTGAGGACAGGGAATTCACCCCTCCACTTT
abundance: few; v_gene: TRBV30; j_gene: TRBJ2-5; d_gene: TRBD2; CDR3aa: CAWSNLAGTSGEKYQETQYF; CDR3nt: TGTGCCTGGAGTAACCTTGCCGGGACTAGCGGGGAAAAGTACCAAGAGACCCAGTACTTC
abundance: .; v_gene: TRBV6-5; j_gene: TRBJ1-1; d_gene: .; CDR3aa: CASSNLRNTEAFF; CDR3nt: TGTGCCAGCAGTAACTTGCGGAACACTGAAGCTTTCTTT
abundance: .; v_gene: TRBV5-1; j_gene: TRBJ1-6; d_gene: .; CDR3aa: CASSAGRNNSPLHF; CDR3nt: TGCGCCAGCAGCGCGGGACGGAATAATTCACCCCTCCACTTT
abundance: .; v_gene: TRBV7-2; j_gene: TRBJ2-2; d_gene: TRBD1; CDR3aa: CASSFYRGRNTGELFF; CDR3nt: TGTGCCAGCAGCTTCTACAGGGGGCGCAACACCGGGGAGCTGTTTTTT
abundance: .; v_gene: TRBV5-1; j_gene: TRBJ2-6; d_gene: .; CDR3aa: CASRAGTSSGANVLTF; CDR3nt: TGCGCCAGCAGAGCAGGAACCTCCTCTGGGGCCAACGTCCTGACTTTC
abundance: .; v_gene: TRBV7-2; j_gene: TRBJ2-7; d_gene: TRBD2; CDR3aa: CASSRWLAGGPYEQYF; CDR3nt: TGTGCCAGCAGCCGATGGCTAGCGGGGGGGCCCTACGAGCAGTACTTC
abundance: many; v_gene: TRBV11-2; j_gene: TRBJ2-3; d_gene: .; CDR3aa: CASSLDPRRTDTQYF; CDR3nt: TGTGCCAGCAGCTTAGATCCCAGACGCACAGATACGCAGTATTTT
abundance: .; v_gene: TRBV9; j_gene: TRBJ2-1; d_gene: .; CDR3aa: CASSVAEHSLYNEQFF; CDR3nt: TGTGCCAGCAGCGTAGCGGAGCACTCTCTTTACAATGAGCAGTTCTTC
abundance: few; v_gene: TRBV29-1; j_gene: TRBJ2-1; d_gene: .; CDR3aa: CSVERGWNEQFF; CDR3nt: TGCAGCGTTGAACGGGGATGGAATGAGCAGTTCTTC
abundance: .; v_gene: TRBV7-9; j_gene: TRBJ2-7; d_gene: .; CDR3aa: CASSLSSYEQYF; CDR3nt: TGTGCCAGCAGCTTAAGTAGTTACGAGCAGTACTTC